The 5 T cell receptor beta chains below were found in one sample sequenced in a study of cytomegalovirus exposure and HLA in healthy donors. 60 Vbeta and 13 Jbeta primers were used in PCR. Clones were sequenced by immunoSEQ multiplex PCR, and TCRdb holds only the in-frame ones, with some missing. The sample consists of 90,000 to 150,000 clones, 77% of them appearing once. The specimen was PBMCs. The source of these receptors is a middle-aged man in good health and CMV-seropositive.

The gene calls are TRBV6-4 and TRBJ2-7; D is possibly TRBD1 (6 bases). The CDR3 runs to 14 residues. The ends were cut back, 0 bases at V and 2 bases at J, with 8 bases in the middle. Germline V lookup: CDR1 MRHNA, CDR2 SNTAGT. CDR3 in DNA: TGTGCCAGCAGTGACTCGGGACAAACCTACGAGCAGTACTTC. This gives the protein CASSDSGQTYEQYF.

CDR3 DNA sequence: TGTGCCAGCTCACGGGACAGGGATCGGGACTACACCGGGGAGCTGTTTTTT. Translating gives CASSRDRDRDYTGELFF. This chain joins TRBV18 and TRBJ2-2; 9 bases align to TRBD1. CDR1 and CDR2 from the germline V gene are KGHSH and LQKENI. CDR3 length: 17 amino acids. The V gene end was trimmed by 4 bases and the J gene end by 3 bases; junction bases not matched to a gene: 9.

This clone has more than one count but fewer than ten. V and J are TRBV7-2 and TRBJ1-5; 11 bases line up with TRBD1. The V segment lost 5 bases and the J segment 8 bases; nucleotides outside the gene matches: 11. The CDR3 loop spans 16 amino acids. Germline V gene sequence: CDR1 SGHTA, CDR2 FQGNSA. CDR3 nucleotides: TGTGCCAGCAGCGGAACCGGGACAGGGGGGAGGAAGCCCCAGCATTTT. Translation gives CASSGTGTGGRKPQHF.

The CDR3 loop is CASSLGDRRKTSTDTQYF. The CDR3 DNA reads as TGTGCCAGCAGCTTGGGGGACAGGAGAAAAACTAGCACAGATACGCAGTATTTT. The V call is TRBV11-3, the J call TRBJ2-3; 8 nucleotides match TRBD1. The CDR3 is 18 amino acids. Germline V gives CDR1 SGHNT, CDR2 YENEEA. J lost 0 bases, V lost 3 bases, and 11 bases had no gene match.

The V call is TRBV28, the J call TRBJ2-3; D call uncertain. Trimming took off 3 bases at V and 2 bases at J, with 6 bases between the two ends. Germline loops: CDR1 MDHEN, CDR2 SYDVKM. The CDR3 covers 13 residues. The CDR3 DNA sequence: TGTGCCAGCAGTTTTCTTTTCACAGATACGCAGTATTTT. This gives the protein CASSFLFTDTQYF.